This T cell receptor (beta chain) was sequenced in a study of cytomegalovirus exposure and HLA in healthy donors. In the study overall: One earlier analysis, a look at around 180 million T cells, found almost 120 million unique TCR beta sequences. Notes on the study in general: Previous analysis showed most TCR beta V segments were productive about 87% or about 30% of the time. Using the classifier, cytomegalovirus status was reportedly diagnosed with high specificity and sensitivity.

In the PCR, 60 Vbeta and 13 Jbeta primers were used. TCRdb's copy holds only in-frame clones and misses some; the assay was immunoSEQ multiplex PCR. The table includes some 140,000 clones, more than 60% detected once. A remark on this clone: Antigen: not known.

The sequenced sample was PBMCs. This clonotype was obtained from a woman aged 40-49 years in good health and CMV-seronegative.

The CDR3 is CASSYGTGPSYEQYF. For the CDR3, the DNA is TGTGCCAGCAGTTACGGGACAGGTCCTTCCTACGAGCAGTACTTC. The chain combines TRBV6-6 with TRBJ2-7; 8 bases are shared with TRBD1. CDR3 length: 15 amino acids. V shed 2 bases and J 1 base; nucleotides not matched to a gene: 4. Germline V gives CDR1 MNHNY, CDR2 SVGAGI (reference sequence).